These 10 T cell receptor beta chains originate from one sample sequenced in a study of human T cells and chemical hapten exposure. Time point noted: patch test 3, about 24 weeks after DPC sensitization. Treatment described: therapeutic diphenylcyclopropenone sensitization with weekly scalp DPC. TCRdb ran MiXCR on the RACE reads and lists one entry per CDR3 protein. Of roughly 150,000 distinct CDR3 sequences listed, 25% to 35% are singletons. The sample here was whole blood, taken in connection with sensitization to the hapten diphenylcyclopropenone (DPC). These receptors all stem from a woman in her late teens or twenties with alopecia areata. Some clones in this sample may be carry-over from other donors' samples.

The chain couples TRBV4-1 to TRBJ2-2; 7 positions agree with TRBD1. The CDR3 extends over 18 amino acids. The germline CDR1 and CDR2 sequences are MGHRA and YSYEKL. The junction had 12 bases not matched to a gene; V was cut back by 1 base and J by 4 bases. CDR3 in DNA: TGCGCCAGCAGCCAAGGGGAAGGGGGCAGAAGAAGCACCGGGGAGCTGTTTTTT. It is translated as CASSQGEGGRRSTGELFF.

The chain uses TRBV20-1 and TRBJ2-1; the D gene is possibly TRBD2 (6 bases). This CDR3 spans 12 amino acids. Deletions cut 4 bases from V and 6 bases from J, with 10 bases between. Germline V lookup: CDR1 DFQATT, CDR2 SNEGSKA (reference sequence). CDR3 sequence: CSAIGRGNEQFF. CDR3 DNA sequence: TGCAGTGCTATTGGGCGGGGCAATGAGCAGTTCTTC.

V usage is TRBV6-2 or TRBV6-3 and J usage is TRBJ2-3; 10 nucleotides align to TRBD2. There are 16 residues in the CDR3. Germline-derived CDR1 and CDR2 are MNHEY and SVGEGT. V gave up 6 bases and J gave up 1 base; unmatched junction bases: 7. The CDR3: CASRLAGQLRTDTQYF. In DNA, the CDR3 is TGTGCCAGCAGACTAGCGGGGCAACTCCGCACAGATACGCAGTATTTT.

Many counts were recorded for this clonotype. This CDR3 is CSAPYTDTQYF. The CDR3 nucleotides are TGCAGCGCCCCTTACACAGATACGCAGTATTTT. This chain links TRBV29-1 with TRBJ2-3; D unresolved. The CDR3 spans 11 residues. Trimming shortened V by 7 bases and J by 2 bases, and 7 bases separated the two germline ends. CDR1 and CDR2 (germline): SQVTM, ANQGSEA.

This clonotype came up once. The J gene is TRBJ2-3, the V gene TRBV5-1; D is unclear. V lost 0 bases, J lost 2 bases, and 7 bases lay in between. The CDR3 contains 14 residues. Germline V gives CDR1 SGHRS, CDR2 YFSETQ. The CDR3 bases are TGCGCCAGCAGCTTGGCCCTCATCACAGATACGCAGTATTTT. It yields the protein CASSLALITDTQYF.

CDR3 DNA: TGTGCCACCAGTGGCACCGGGACAGGGTCCGGGGAGCTGTTTTTT. Protein product: CATSGTGTGSGELFF. The rearrangement joins TRBV24-1 to TRBJ2-2; 9 bases map to TRBD1. V shed 5 bases and J 6 bases; nucleotides not matched to a gene: 6. Germline loops: CDR1 KGHDR, CDR2 SFDVKD. This CDR3 is 15 amino acids long.

The chain carries TRBV5-8 and TRBJ2-2; D unresolved. CDR1 SGHTS and CDR2 YDEGEE come from the germline V gene. The CDR3 has 14 amino acids. The germline V and J ends were trimmed by 1 base and 3 bases, with 7 bases remaining between them. This CDR3 reads CASSLRAYTGELFF. The CDR3 nucleotides are TGTGCCAGCAGCTTGAGGGCATACACCGGGGAGCTGTTTTTT. Using reference TRBV5-8 and TRBJ2-2 for the parts outside the CDR3, the full variable domain is EAGVTQSPTHLIKTRGQQATLRCSPISGHTSVYWYQQALGLGLQFLLWYDEGEERNRGNFPPRFSGRQFPNYSSELNVNALELEDSALYLCASSLRAYTGELFFGEGSRLTVL.

J is TRBJ2-7 and V is TRBV30; 7 bases align to TRBD1. The CDR3 consists of 12 residues. The junction had 1 base not matched to a gene; V was cut back by 3 bases and J by 2 bases. The germline CDR1 and CDR2 sequences are GTSNPN and SVGIG (reference sequence). The CDR3 DNA is TGTGCCTGGAGGACAGGGCCCTACGAGCAGTACTTC. Translation gives CAWRTGPYEQYF.

Only a few counts were recorded for this clonotype. The chain recombines TRBV29-1 with TRBJ2-2; a weak D match, TRBD2 (5 bases). This CDR3 contains 10 residues. The ends were cut back, 7 bases at V and 6 bases at J, with 6 bases in the middle. The germline CDR1 and CDR2 sequences are SQVTM and ANQGSEA. CDR3 loop: CSGGPGELFF. The CDR3, as DNA: TGCAGCGGCGGGCCCGGGGAGCTGTTTTTT.

This clonotype turned up a few times. The chain uses TRBV4-1 and TRBJ1-2; no reliable D call. The CDR3 extends over 17 amino acids. The V end was cut by 1 base, the J end by 8 bases, with 23 bases between. Germline CDR1 and CDR2: MGHRA and YSYEKL. The CDR3, as DNA: TGCGCCAGCAGCCAAGTCCATAAGACCGAGCAAGTTAGAGGCTACACCTTC. As protein: CASSQVHKTEQVRGYTF.